This T cell receptor (beta chain) derives from a study of CD4+ T cells in melanoma. Whole-study results and caveats: A reported correlation linked neoantigen-specific CD4+ T cells to CD8+, macrophage and B cell function. Neoantigen-specific CD4+ T cells in melanoma reportedly had diverse differentiation states.

About this clone: Its antigen remains unidentified.

Germline V gene lookup returns CDR1 GTSNPN and CDR2 SVGIG (reference sequence). The V end lost 0 bases, the J end lost 5 bases, and 7 bases lay between the germline ends. This CDR3 region has 12 residues. Produced via immunoSEQ multiplex PCR; TCRdb's table is partial and in-frame only. The profile shows some 4,800 clones, about 64% of them singletons. Sample: cells from a culture (not recorded whether cultured in vitro). The V gene is TRBV30, the J gene TRBJ1-1; D gene ambiguous. The sequence came from a human donor with melanoma. CDR3 sequence: CAWSVGRTEAFF. The CDR3 coding sequence is TGTGCCTGGAGTGTTGGCCGAACTGAAGCTTTCTTT.